The 26 T cell receptor beta chains in this list originate from one sample, sequenced in a study of T cells in Graves' hyperthyroidism and ophthalmopathy. Amplified regions were TCR beta CDR3 sequences from RNA transcripts. HTBI primers were used for first-round RT-PCR of the TCR CDR3. MiXCR was run by TCRdb on the multiplex PCR reads, yielding one entry per CDR3 protein. The sample has around 55,000 distinct CDR3 sequences, about half seen once. Source material: blood. These receptors all come from a woman aged 45 to 65 with Graves' ophthalmopathy.

This chain uses TRBV10-3 with TRBJ1-2; 9 bases agree with TRBD1. Trimming took 0 bases from V and 8 from J; bases not matched to a gene: 10. This CDR3 has 16 residues. CDR1 ENHRY and CDR2 SYGVKD come from the germline V gene. Here the CDR3 reads CAISESTGGASGGYTF. The CDR3, as DNA: TGTGCCATCAGTGAGTCTACAGGGGGCGCGTCCGGAGGCTACACCTTC.

This clonotype showed up many times. CDR3 bases: TGTGCCAGCAGCTTAGATCTCAGCACCTCGGCGGAGAGCTCCTACGAGCAGTACTTC. Translating gives CASSLDLSTSAESSYEQYF. This rearrangement joins TRBV11-3 to TRBJ2-7; no definite D call. This CDR3 region has 19 residues. Trimming removed 0 bases from V and 0 bases from J, with 21 bases in between. Germline CDR1 is SGHNT and CDR2 is YENEEA.

In its sample, this clonotype was seen many times. The chain recombines TRBV7-9 with TRBJ2-2, with D possibly TRBD1 on 6 matching bases. The CDR3 spans 15 residues. From germline, CDR1 is SEHNR and CDR2 FQNEAQ (reference sequence). V lost 5 bases to trimming and J lost 1 base, with 11 bases between them. The CDR3 region has the DNA TGTGCCAGCAGCGCTACGGGACAGAACACCGGGGAGCTGTTTTTT. Protein: CASSATGQNTGELFF.

In regard to this clonotype: Relative to the germline gene, one junction end is altered; a read error may explain this. This sequence joins TRBV25-1 and TRBJ2-3; D is ambiguous. This CDR3 spans 13 amino acids. Germline-derived CDR1 and CDR2 are MGHDK and SYGVNS. This CDR3 reads CVSSPFGEDTQYF. CDR3 sequence (DNA): TGTGTCAGCTCCCCTTTTGGGGAAGATACGCAGTATTTT.

This clonotype was seen repeatedly, ten times or more. J is TRBJ2-7 and V is TRBV3-1; no clear D. CDR1 is LGHDT and CDR2 is YNNKEL in the germline V gene (reference sequence). Between the trimmed V and J ends, which lost 0 bases and 6 bases, there was a span of 12 bases. The CDR3 extends over 14 amino acids. Written as DNA, the CDR3 is TGTGCCAGCAGCCAAGAGGCTAGTTCCCCCGAGCAGTACTTC. It translates to CASSQEASSPEQYF.

This clonotype was counted once. The chain couples TRBV10-1 to TRBJ2-1, with 14 bases fitting TRBD2. The germline V gene has CDR1 WNHNN and CDR2 SYGVQD (reference sequence). The V segment lost 5 bases and the J segment 8 bases; nucleotides outside the gene matches: 11. This CDR3 has 17 amino acids. The CDR3 nucleotides read TGCGCCAGCAGTCCCGGGACTAGCGGGAGTCGGGGCGATGAGCAGTTCTTC. This encodes CASSPGTSGSRGDEQFF.

CDR3 nucleotide sequence: TGTGCCACCAGATTCCGGGACAGGGCGGACTATGGCTACACCTTC. The encoded protein is CATRFRDRADYGYTF. The V and J genes are TRBV7-2 and TRBJ1-2, with 9 positions matching TRBD1. This CDR3 spans 15 amino acids. V was clipped by 10 bases and J by 3 bases; unmatched bases: 12. Germline V CDR1 and CDR2: SGHTA, FQGNSA.

Turning to this clonotype: A read error may explain this, as a much larger clone is one base away. This rearrangement joins TRBV5-5 to TRBJ2-4; D could derive from TRBD1 or TRBD2 (5 bases each). The CDR3 loop spans 16 amino acids. Germline V gene data show CDR1 as SGHKS and CDR2 as YYEKEE (reference sequence). CDR3 nucleotides: TGTGCCAGCAGCGGGACGTCGTCCCTAGCCAAAGACATTCAGTACTTC. This sequence encodes CASSGTSSLAKDIQYF.

The chain employs TRBV12-3 or TRBV12-4 and TRBJ1-1, with 11 bases that match TRBD1. This CDR3 comprises 15 residues. Trimming took 5 bases from V and 4 from J; bases not matched to a gene: 6. The CDR3 bases are TGTGCCAGCAGTCCGTCCGGACAGGGGGCCACTGAAGCTTTCTTT. It yields the protein CASSPSGQGATEAFF.

This clonotype has a count of ten or more. This CDR3 reads CASKDQAGAGSYEQYF. As DNA, the CDR3 is TGTGCCAGCAAAGATCAAGCGGGAGCTGGCTCCTACGAGCAGTACTTC. This chain uses TRBV6-4 with TRBJ2-7; 8 nucleotides agree with TRBD2. The CDR3 extends over 16 amino acids. Germline CDR1 MRHNA, CDR2 SNTAGT. Trimming removed 7 bases from V and 0 bases from J; junction bases left unmatched: 11.

This clonotype was observed many times. The chain links TRBV6-5 to TRBJ2-7; the match to TRBD1 covers 11 bases. This CDR3 is built from 15 residues. Trimming took 6 bases from V and 5 from J; bases not matched to a gene: 9. The germline V gene encodes CDR1 MNHEY and CDR2 SVGAGI. The DNA for the CDR3 is TGTGCCAGCAGAAGCCCTAGGACAGGGGGCCACGAGCAGTACTTC. Its translation: CASRSPRTGGHEQYF.

In its sample, this clonotype was seen many times. The CDR3 nucleotides are TGTGCCAGCAGCTTCACAGGGGAAGTGAACACTGAAGCTTTCTTT. Protein product: CASSFTGEVNTEAFF. The chain joins TRBV6-5 to TRBJ1-1; 7 bases fit TRBD1. Trimming removed 6 bases from V and 0 bases from J; junction bases left unmatched: 7. The CDR3 totals 15 residues. Germline V gene sequence: CDR1 MNHEY, CDR2 SVGAGI.

This clonotype counts as medium-sized. This rearrangement joins TRBV24-1 to TRBJ2-3; D may match TRBD1 or TRBD2 (5 bases each). The CDR3 loop spans 13 amino acids. In germline, CDR1 is KGHDR, CDR2 SFDVKD. V was shortened by 6 bases and J by 2 bases, with 8 bases between the two germline ends. CDR3 in amino acids: CATSWGTTDTQYF. For the CDR3, the DNA is TGTGCCACCAGTTGGGGGACCACAGATACGCAGTATTTT.

This chain uses TRBV7-9 with TRBJ2-7; maybe TRBD2 (6 bases). CDR3 length equals 13 residues. The V gene lost 0 bases and the J gene lost 3 bases, with 6 bases spanning the gap. Per germline, CDR1 SEHNR and CDR2 FQNEAQ (reference sequence). The CDR3 DNA is TGTGCCAGCAGCTTAGCGGGAGGCTACGAGCAGTACTTC. It translates to CASSLAGGYEQYF.

A note on this clonotype: This sequence may be a read error, since a much larger clone differs from it by one base. This chain connects TRBV6-1 to TRBJ2-5, with TRBD1 identical over 7 bases. CDR1 MNHNS and CDR2 SASEGT come from the germline V gene. The CDR3 is 15 residues long. V lost 4 bases to trimming and J lost 7 bases; unmatched junction nucleotides: 12. CDR3 protein: CASSVATGVGVTQYF. The DNA of the CDR3 is TGTGCCAGCAGTGTTGCAACAGGGGTAGGGGTGACCCAGTACTTC.

This clonotype was detected a few times. V and J are TRBV10-3 and TRBJ1-5; D uncertain. The CDR3 is 12 residues long. V was cut by 6 bases and J by 11 bases, with 14 bases left in between. Per the germline V gene, CDR1 is ENHRY and CDR2 is SYGVKD. The CDR3 sequence: CAIRSGGETQHF. As DNA, the CDR3 is TGTGCCATCAGGAGCGGAGGAGAGACCCAGCATTTT.

The chain is built from TRBV19 and TRBJ2-1; 11 bases are shared with TRBD2. CDR1 and CDR2 from the germline V gene are LNHDA and SQIVND (reference sequence). V trimming: 6 bases; J trimming: 12 bases; junction bases outside the gene matches: 13. The CDR3 spans 15 residues. The CDR3 loop reads CASSFTSGGTDTQFF. In DNA, the CDR3 is TGTGCCAGTAGCTTTACTAGCGGGGGCACAGATACGCAGTTCTTC.

This clonotype was seen many times. The chain combines TRBV27 with TRBJ2-7; D is unclear. This CDR3 has 12 residues. Germline values: CDR1 MNHEY, CDR2 SMNVEV (reference sequence). V was pared by 3 bases and J by 3 bases, with 6 bases between. CDR3 in DNA: TGTGCCAGCAGTTTTTCGGGCTACGAGCAGTACTTC. Protein: CASSFSGYEQYF.

This clonotype appeared many times. The J gene is TRBJ1-5, the V gene TRBV3-1; no firm D call. V dropped 4 bases and J dropped 0 bases, with 7 bases sitting between them. Germline CDR1 is LGHDT and CDR2 is YNNKEL (reference sequence). There are 14 residues in the CDR3. The CDR3 nucleotides are TGTGCCAGCAGCCCTGAAGGTAGCAATCAGCCCCAGCATTTT. It specifies CASSPEGSNQPQHF.

On this clonotype: The germline gene is not matched at one end of the junction; a read error may be the cause. This rearrangement joins TRBV9 to TRBJ2-5; 8 positions match TRBD1. The CDR3 has 14 residues. Per germline, CDR1 SGDLS and CDR2 YYNGEE. CDR3 in DNA: TGTGCCGGCAGCGTAGGCAGGGGGCAAAAGACCCAGTACTTC. It is translated as CAGSVGRGQKTQYF.

This chain uses TRBV18 with TRBJ2-7; D possibly corresponds to TRBD1 (5 bases). The CDR3 is 12 residues long. CDR1 is KGHSH, CDR2 LQKENI, per germline. The ends were cut back, 5 bases at V and 3 bases at J, with 8 bases in the middle. The CDR3 sequence: CASSSDSYEQYF. The DNA for the CDR3 is TGTGCCAGCTCATCCGACAGCTACGAGCAGTACTTC.

This chain joins TRBV2 and TRBJ1-2, with 7 bases fitting TRBD1. The CDR3 is 13 residues long. Germline V gene lookup returns CDR1 SNHLY and CDR2 FYNNEI. Trimming at V came to 5 bases and at J to 8 bases, leaving 8 bases not matched to a gene. CDR3 nucleotides: TGTGCCAGCAGTTACCCCGACAGGGTGGGCTACACCTTC. It specifies CASSYPDRVGYTF. Together with reference TRBV2 and TRBJ1-2, the CDR3 gives the full variable domain: EPEVTQTPSHQVTQMGQEVILRCVPISNHLYFYWYRQILGQKVEFLVSFYNNEISEKSEIFDDQFSVERPDGSNFTLKIRSTKLEDSAMYFCASSYPDRVGYTFGSGTRLTVV.

A few counts support this clonotype. The rearrangement links TRBV2 to TRBJ2-3; 8 bases fit TRBD2. Unmatched junction bases numbered 3, after V lost 3 bases and J lost 4 bases. The CDR3 totals 14 residues. Germline CDR1 and CDR2: SNHLY and FYNNEI. CDR3 DNA sequence: TGTGCCAGCAGTGACAGCGGGGGCGCAGATACGCAGTATTTT. It codes for CASSDSGGADTQYF.

This chain links TRBV10-2 with TRBJ1-4, with D hard to call. This CDR3 comprises 13 residues. Germline V gene data show CDR1 as WSHSY and CDR2 as SAAADI. Trimming removed 4 bases at V and 7 bases at J, with 10 bases between. CDR3 coding DNA: TGCGCCAGCAGTGGGGGATTCGGTGAAAAACTGTTTTTT. Translation gives CASSGGFGEKLFF.

Concerning this clonotype itself: No conserved phenylalanine or tryptophan ends this CDR3, so it is likely a read error. No DNA is shown, since the ends of the CDR3 on it are uncertain; the CDR3 is the one TCRdb lists. This CDR3 is CASSFSLFGT. The chain employs TRBV5-4 and TRBJ1-5; TRBD1 is the table's D call, not checked against the DNA. Per germline, CDR1 SGHNT and CDR2 YYREEE (reference sequence). The CDR3 is 10 amino acids long, termini counted.

A word on this clonotype: The CDR3 does not close with the conserved phenylalanine or tryptophan, likely indicating a read error. This rearrangement joins TRBV7-2 to TRBJ1-1; D possibly corresponds to TRBD1 (6 bases). The germline V gene has CDR1 SGHTA and CDR2 FQGNSA. The CDR3 is made up of 15 amino acids. Here the CDR3 reads CASSYIGQMNTEAFI. In DNA, the CDR3 is TGTGCCAGCAGCTATATCGGACAGATGAACACGGAAGCTTTCATT.